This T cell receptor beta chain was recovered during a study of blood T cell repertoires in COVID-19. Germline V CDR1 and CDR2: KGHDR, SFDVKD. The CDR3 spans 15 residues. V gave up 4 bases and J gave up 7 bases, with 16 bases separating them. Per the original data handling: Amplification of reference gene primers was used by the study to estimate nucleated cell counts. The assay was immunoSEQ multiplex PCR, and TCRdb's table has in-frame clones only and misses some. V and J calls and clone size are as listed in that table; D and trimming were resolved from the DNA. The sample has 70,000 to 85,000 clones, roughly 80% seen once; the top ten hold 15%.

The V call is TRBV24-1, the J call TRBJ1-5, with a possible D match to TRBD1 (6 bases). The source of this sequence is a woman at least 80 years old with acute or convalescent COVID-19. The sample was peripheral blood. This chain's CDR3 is CATSDPMKGDQPQHF. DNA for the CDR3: TGTGCCACCAGTGACCCCATGAAGGGGGACCAGCCCCAGCATTTT.